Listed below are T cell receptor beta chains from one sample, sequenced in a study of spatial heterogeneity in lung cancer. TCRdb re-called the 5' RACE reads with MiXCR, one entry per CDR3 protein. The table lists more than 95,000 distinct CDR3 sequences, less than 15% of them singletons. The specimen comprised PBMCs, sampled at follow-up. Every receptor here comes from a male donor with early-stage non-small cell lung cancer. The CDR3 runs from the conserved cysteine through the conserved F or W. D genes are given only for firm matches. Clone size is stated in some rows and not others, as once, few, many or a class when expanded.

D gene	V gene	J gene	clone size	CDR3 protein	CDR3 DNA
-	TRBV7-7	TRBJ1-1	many	CASSLKTVGHTNTEAFF	TGTGCTAGCAGCTTAAAAACAGTAGGCCATACTAACACTGAAGCTTTCTTT
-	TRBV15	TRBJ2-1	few	CATSKIRDTEQFF	TGTGCCACCAGTAAGATACGGGACACTGAGCAGTTCTTC
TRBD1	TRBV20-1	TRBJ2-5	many	CSARDLGTGVQF	TGCAGTGCTAGAGATCTAGGGACAGGGGTACAATTC
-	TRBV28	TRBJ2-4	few	CASSLGQAVAKNIQYF	TGTGCCAGCAGTTTGGGGCAGGCGGTAGCCAAAAACATTCAGTACTTC
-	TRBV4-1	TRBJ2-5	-	CASSQEGAETQYF	TGCGCCAGCAGCCAAGAGGGGGCAGAGACCCAGTACTTC
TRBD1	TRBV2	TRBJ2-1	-	CASSDRDRDYNEQFF	TGTGCCAGCAGTGATAGGGACAGGGACTACAATGAGCAGTTCTTC
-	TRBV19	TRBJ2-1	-	CASARGRRYNEQFF	TGTGCCAGTGCCCGGGGGCGGAGGTACAATGAGCAGTTCTTC
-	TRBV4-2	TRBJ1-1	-	CASSYRGGPSNTEAFF	TGTGCCAGCAGCTACCGCGGGGGACCCTCGAACACTGAAGCTTTCTTT
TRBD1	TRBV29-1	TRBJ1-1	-	CSADRVVDTEAFF	TGCAGCGCCGACAGGGTTGTGGACACTGAAGCTTTCTTT
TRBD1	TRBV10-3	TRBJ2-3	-	CAFGTGGTDTQYF	TGTGCTTTCGGGACAGGCGGCACAGATACGCAGTATTTT
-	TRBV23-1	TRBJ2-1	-	CASSLKPQGRSYNEQFF	TGCGCCAGCAGTCTCAAACCCCAGGGGCGATCCTACAATGAGCAGTTCTTC
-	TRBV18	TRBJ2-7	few	CASSPPGAMWAEQYF	TGTGCCAGCTCACCACCGGGCGCCATGTGGGCCGAGCAGTACTTC
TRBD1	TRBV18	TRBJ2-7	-	CASSPDRALNEQYF	TGTGCCAGCTCACCCGACAGGGCCTTGAACGAGCAGTACTTC
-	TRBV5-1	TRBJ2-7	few	CASSLGGGTYEQYF	TGCGCCAGCAGCTTGGGAGGGGGAACCTACGAGCAGTACTTC
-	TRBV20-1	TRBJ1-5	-	CSASRQNSNQPQHF	TGCAGTGCTAGTCGGCAGAATAGCAATCAGCCCCAGCATTTT
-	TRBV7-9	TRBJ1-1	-	CASSPQGNLVNTEAFF	TGTGCCAGCAGCCCACAGGGTAATTTGGTGAACACTGAAGCTTTCTTT
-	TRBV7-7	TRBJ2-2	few	CASSLPGRAGELFF	TGTGCTAGCAGCTTGCCCGGGCGGGCCGGGGAGCTGTTTTTT
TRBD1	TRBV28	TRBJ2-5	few	CASSSNLRGLGQETQYF	TGTGCCAGCAGTTCGAATTTAAGGGGGCTCGGACAAGAGACCCAGTACTTC
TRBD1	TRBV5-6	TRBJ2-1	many	CASSLEHAGGSEQFF	TGTGCCAGCAGCTTGGAGCACGCAGGGGGAAGTGAGCAGTTCTTC
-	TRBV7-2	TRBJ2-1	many	CASSLEYLPQQFF	TGTGCCAGCAGCTTAGAGTACCTACCTCAGCAGTTCTTC